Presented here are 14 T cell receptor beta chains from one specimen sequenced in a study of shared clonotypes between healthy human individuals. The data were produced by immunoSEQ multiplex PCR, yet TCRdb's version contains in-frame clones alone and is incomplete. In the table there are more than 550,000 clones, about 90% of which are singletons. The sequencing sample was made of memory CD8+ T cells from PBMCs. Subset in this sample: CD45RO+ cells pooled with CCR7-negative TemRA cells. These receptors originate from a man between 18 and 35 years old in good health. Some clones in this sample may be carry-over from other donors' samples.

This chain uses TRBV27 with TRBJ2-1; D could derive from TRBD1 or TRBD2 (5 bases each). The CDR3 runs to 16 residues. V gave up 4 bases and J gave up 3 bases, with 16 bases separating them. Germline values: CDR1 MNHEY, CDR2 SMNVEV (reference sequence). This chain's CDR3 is CASSSRGSGIYNEQFF. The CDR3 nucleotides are TGTGCCAGCAGTTCCCGGGGCTCGGGTATCTACAATGAGCAGTTCTTC.

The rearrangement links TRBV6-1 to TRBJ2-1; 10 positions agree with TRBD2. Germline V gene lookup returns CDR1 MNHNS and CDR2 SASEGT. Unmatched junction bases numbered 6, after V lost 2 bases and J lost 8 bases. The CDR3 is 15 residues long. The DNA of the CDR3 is TGTGCCAGCAGTGAACCGAAGCGGGAGGGCCATGAGCAGTTCTTC. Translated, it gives CASSEPKREGHEQFF.

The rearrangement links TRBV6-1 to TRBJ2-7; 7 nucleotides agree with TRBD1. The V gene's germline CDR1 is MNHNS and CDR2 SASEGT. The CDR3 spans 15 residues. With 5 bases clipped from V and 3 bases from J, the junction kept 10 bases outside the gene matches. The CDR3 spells CASSPQTGIGYEQYF. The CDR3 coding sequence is TGTGCCAGCAGTCCCCAGACAGGGATCGGCTACGAGCAGTACTTC.

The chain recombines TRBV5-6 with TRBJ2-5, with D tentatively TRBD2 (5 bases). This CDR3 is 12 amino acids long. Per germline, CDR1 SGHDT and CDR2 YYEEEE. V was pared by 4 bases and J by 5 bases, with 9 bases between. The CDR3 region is CASSRGGETQYF. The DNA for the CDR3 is TGTGCCAGCAGCCGCGGCGGGGAGACCCAGTACTTC. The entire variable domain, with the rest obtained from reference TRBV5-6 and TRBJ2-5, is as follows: DAGVTQSPTHLIKTRGQQVTLRCSPKSGHDTVSWYQQALGQGPQFIFQYYEEEERQRGNFPDRFSGHQFPNYSSELNVNALLLGDSALYLCASSRGGETQYFGPGTRLLVL.

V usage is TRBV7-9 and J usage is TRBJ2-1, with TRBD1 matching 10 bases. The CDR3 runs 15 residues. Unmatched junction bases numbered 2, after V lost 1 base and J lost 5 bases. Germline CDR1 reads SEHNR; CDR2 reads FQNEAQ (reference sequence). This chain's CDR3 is CASSLVGTGDNEQFF. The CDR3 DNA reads TGTGCCAGCAGCTTAGTTGGGACAGGGGACAATGAGCAGTTCTTC.

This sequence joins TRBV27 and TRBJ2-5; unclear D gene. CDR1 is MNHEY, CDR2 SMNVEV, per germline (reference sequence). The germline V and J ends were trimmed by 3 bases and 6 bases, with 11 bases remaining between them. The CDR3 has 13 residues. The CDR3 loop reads CASSFRLEKTQYF. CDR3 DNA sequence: TGTGCCAGCAGTTTTCGCTTGGAAAAGACCCAGTACTTC.

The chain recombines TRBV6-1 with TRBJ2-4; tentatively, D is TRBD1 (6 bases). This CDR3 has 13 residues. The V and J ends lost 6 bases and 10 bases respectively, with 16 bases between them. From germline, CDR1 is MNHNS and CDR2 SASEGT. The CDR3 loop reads CASRLAGTYIQYF. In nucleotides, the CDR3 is TGTGCCAGCAGACTTGCCGGGACATATATTCAGTACTTC.

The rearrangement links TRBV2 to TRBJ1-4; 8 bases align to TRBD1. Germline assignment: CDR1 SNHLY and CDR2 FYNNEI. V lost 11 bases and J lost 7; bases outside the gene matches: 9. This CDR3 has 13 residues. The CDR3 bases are TGTGCCGGAGACCAGGGGGCGAGTGAAAAACTGTTTTTT. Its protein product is CAGDQGASEKLFF.

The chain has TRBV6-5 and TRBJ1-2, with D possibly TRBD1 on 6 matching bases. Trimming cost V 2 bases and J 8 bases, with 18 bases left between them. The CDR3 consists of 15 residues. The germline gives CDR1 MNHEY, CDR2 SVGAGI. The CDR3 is CASSYTRSPGEGYTF. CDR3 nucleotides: TGTGCCAGCAGTTACACGAGGTCCCCAGGGGAGGGCTACACCTTC.

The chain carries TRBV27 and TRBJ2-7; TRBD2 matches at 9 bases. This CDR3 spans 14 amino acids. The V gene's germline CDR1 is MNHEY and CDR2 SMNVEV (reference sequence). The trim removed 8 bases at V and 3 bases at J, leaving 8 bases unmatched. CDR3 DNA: TGTGCCAGCGGGTTTCCAGCGGGAGGCTACGAGCAGTACTTC. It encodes CASGFPAGGYEQYF.

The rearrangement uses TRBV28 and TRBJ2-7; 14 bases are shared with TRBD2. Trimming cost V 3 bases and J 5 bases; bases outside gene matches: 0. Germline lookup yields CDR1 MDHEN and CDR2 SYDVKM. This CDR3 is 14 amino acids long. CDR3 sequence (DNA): TGTGCCAGCAGTTTGACTAGCGGGAGGGACGAGCAGTACTTC. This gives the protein CASSLTSGRDEQYF.

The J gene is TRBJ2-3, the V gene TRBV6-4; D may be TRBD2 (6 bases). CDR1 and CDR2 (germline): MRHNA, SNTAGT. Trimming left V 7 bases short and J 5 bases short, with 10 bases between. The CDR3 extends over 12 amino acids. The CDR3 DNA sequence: TGTGCCAGCATAGCGGCGGAAGATACGCAGTATTTT. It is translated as CASIAAEDTQYF.

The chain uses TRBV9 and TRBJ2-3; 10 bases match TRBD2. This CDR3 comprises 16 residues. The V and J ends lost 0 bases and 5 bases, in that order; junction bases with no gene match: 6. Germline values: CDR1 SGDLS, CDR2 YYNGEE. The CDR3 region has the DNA TGTGCCAGCAGCGTAGGGCTAGCGGGAGTTGGAGATACGCAGTATTTT. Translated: CASSVGLAGVGDTQYF.

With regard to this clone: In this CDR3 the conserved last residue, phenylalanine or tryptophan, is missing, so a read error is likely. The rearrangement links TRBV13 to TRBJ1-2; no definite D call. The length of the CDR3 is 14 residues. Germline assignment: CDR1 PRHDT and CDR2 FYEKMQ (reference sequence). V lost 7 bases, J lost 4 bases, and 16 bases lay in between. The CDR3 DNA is TGTGCCAGCACTCTTCGGGCCGCACTCTATGGCTACACCTCC. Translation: CASTLRAALYGYTS.